This T cell receptor beta chain was sequenced during a study of cytomegalovirus exposure and HLA in healthy donors. 13 Jbeta primers and 60 Vbeta primers were used for the PCR. The repertoire was sequenced with immunoSEQ multiplex PCR; TCRdb's copy has only in-frame clones and lacks some. The data show 210,000 or so clones, with nearly 80% seen just once and about 1.8% held by the top ten. This clone has only one observation. CDR1 is SQVTM and CDR2 is ANQGSEA in the germline V gene. V shed 5 bases, J shed 0 bases, and the junction held 6 bases outside the gene matches. The CDR3 covers 15 residues. The rearrangement links TRBV29-1 to TRBJ2-1, with 8 bases aligning to TRBD1. The source is a young man in good health and CMV-seronegative. Sequencing used PBMCs. CDR3 in DNA: TGCAGCGTTCCGACAGGGGCTAGCTCCTACAATGAGCAGTTCTTC. This translates into CSVPTGASSYNEQFF.